The 2 T cell receptor beta chains in this list originate from one sample, sequenced in a study of T cell changes during pregnancy in multiple sclerosis. Sequenced by immunoSEQ multiplex PCR; TCRdb stores in-frame clones only, minus some. The table shows about 81,000 clones, with about 95% occurring only once. This specimen was peripheral blood, taken in the third trimester of pregnancy. The receptors here all came from a female donor with multiple sclerosis, enrolled in a pregnancy study.

The chain links TRBV21-1 to TRBJ2-3; TRBD2 is the table's D call and was not checked against the DNA. TRBV21-1 represents a pseudogene. This CDR3 has 16 residues. Written as DNA, the CDR3 is TGTGCCAGCAGCAAAGAGGGGGGGGTAGACACAGATACGCAGTATTTT. It is translated as CASSKEGGVDTDTQYF.

This chain joins TRBV5-1 and TRBJ2-3; 12 bases are shared with TRBD2. The CDR3 has 19 residues. Trimming took 0 bases from V and 1 from J; bases not matched to a gene: 9. Germline loops: CDR1 SGHRS, CDR2 YFSETQ. This CDR3 reads CASSLVSTSGGTGTDTQYF. DNA of the CDR3: TGCGCCAGCAGCTTGGTCAGTACTAGCGGGGGGACCGGCACAGATACGCAGTATTTT.